This T cell receptor (beta chain) was sequenced for a study of blood T cell repertoires in COVID-19. Trimming at V came to 0 bases and at J to 4 bases, leaving 6 bases not matched to a gene. CDR3 length: 16 amino acids. Germline CDR1 is LGHDT and CDR2 is YNNKEL (reference sequence). Repertoires were generated with immunoSEQ multiplex PCR, while TCRdb's copy carries only in-frame clones and drops some. Of 180,000 or so clones in the sample, about 86% were seen once. The J gene is TRBJ1-1, the V gene TRBV3-1 (or the pseudogene TRBV3-2), with 9 nucleotides matching TRBD1. The sequence came from a man between 60 and 75 years old with acute or convalescent COVID-19. Specimen: peripheral blood. The CDR3 DNA sequence: TGTGCCAGCAGCCAAGATCGCGGGACAGGGACCACTGAAGCTTTCTTT. Translated, it gives CASSQDRGTGTTEAFF.